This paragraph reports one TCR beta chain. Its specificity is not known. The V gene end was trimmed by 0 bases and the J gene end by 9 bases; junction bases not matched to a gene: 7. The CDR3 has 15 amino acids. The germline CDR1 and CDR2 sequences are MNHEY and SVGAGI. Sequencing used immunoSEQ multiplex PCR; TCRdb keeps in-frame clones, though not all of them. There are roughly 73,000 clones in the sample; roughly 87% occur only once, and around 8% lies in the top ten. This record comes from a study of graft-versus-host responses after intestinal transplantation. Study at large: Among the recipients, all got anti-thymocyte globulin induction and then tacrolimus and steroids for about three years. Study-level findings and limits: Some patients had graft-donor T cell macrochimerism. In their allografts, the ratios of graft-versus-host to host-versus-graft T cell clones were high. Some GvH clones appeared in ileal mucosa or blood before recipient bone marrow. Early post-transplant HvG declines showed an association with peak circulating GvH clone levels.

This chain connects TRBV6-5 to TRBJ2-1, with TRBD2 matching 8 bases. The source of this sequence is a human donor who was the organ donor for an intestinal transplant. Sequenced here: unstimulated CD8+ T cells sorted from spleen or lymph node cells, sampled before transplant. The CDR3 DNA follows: TGTGCCAGCAGTTACTCGTCCGGGGGGGCGGCTGAGCAGTTCTTC. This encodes CASSYSSGGAAEQFF.